The clone carrying this T cell receptor beta chain has more than one count but fewer than ten. Together with a sample-barcoded 5' primer, a J-beta primer mix was included in a second PCR lasting roughly 7 to 11 cycles. TCRdb re-analysed the 5' RACE reads in MiXCR, keeping a single row per CDR3 protein. Altogether about 1.5 million distinct CDR3 sequences are present, approximately 43% being singletons, with the ten largest covering over 3.5%. The record originates from a study of blood T cells in healthy people across ages. Germline CDR1 reads DFQATT; CDR2 reads SNEGSKA (reference sequence). V lost 6 bases and J lost 6, with 15 bases in between. The CDR3 sequence is 13 residues long.

This rearrangement joins TRBV20-1 to TRBJ2-1; D might be TRBD2 (6 bases). The source of this sequence is a woman in her late teens or twenties in good health. Sequencing used blood. The CDR3 loop is CSAARESPNEQFF. In DNA form, the CDR3 reads TGCAGTGCCGCTCGGGAGAGTCCCAATGAGCAGTTCTTC.